These T cell receptor beta chains were read from a single sample in a study of human T cells and chemical hapten exposure. TCRdb re-derived calls from the RACE reads in MiXCR, one entry per CDR3 protein. The sample gives about 51,000 distinct CDR3 sequences, 9.4% of which show up once; more than 13% is in the top ten. This sample comprised whole blood, obtained in connection with sensitization to the hapten diphenylcyclopropenone (DPC). The receptors come from a woman between 40 and 55 years old with alopecia areata. Some clones in this sample may be carry-over from other donors' samples. CDR3s include the opening cysteine and the closing phenylalanine or tryptophan. D genes are given only for firm matches. Clone size appears in some rows only: once, few, many, or a class for an expanded clone.

j_call	cdr3_length	v_call	clone_size	d_call	cdr3_aa	cdr3_nt
TRBJ1-3	15	TRBV5-6	NA	NA	CASTRRTFSGNTIYF	TGTGCCAGCACCCGAAGGACCTTCTCTGGAAACACCATATATTTT
TRBJ2-5	10	TRBV4-2	few	NA	CASSGETQYF	TGTGCCAGCAGCGGAGAGACCCAGTACTTC
TRBJ1-5	14	TRBV24-1	medium-sized	NA	CATSDLSINQPQHF	TGTGCCACCAGTGATTTGTCGATCAATCAGCCCCAGCATTTT
TRBJ2-3	17	TRBV4-2	NA	TRBD2	CASSQDLPGGALRTQYF	TGTGCCAGCAGCCAAGATCTTCCCGGGGGGGCCCTGAGGACGCAGTATTTT
TRBJ2-7	14	TRBV7-6	few	NA	CASSLAGPYYEQYF	TGTGCCAGCAGCTTAGCAGGGCCCTACTACGAGCAGTACTTC
TRBJ1-1	17	TRBV5-5	NA	NA	CASSLLMVGTLNTEAFF	TGTGCCAGCAGCTTACTTATGGTAGGGACCCTGAACACTGAAGCTTTCTTT
TRBJ2-1	15	TRBV11-1	many	TRBD2	CASSAGGALGNEQFF	TGTGCCAGCTCAGCGGGGGGGGCTTTGGGCAATGAGCAGTTCTTC
TRBJ2-7	14	TRBV12-3/TRBV12-4	few	NA	CASTLGGSTYEQYF	TGTGCCAGCACCCTTGGGGGGAGTACCTACGAGCAGTACTTC
TRBJ2-2	14	TRBV2	many	TRBD1	CASRRQGNTGELFF	TGTGCCAGCAGGCGACAGGGAAACACCGGGGAGCTGTTTTTT
TRBJ2-7	16	TRBV7-8	NA	TRBD2	CASSRRTSGSSYEQYF	TGTGCCAGCAGCCGCCGGACTAGCGGGAGCTCCTACGAGCAGTACTTC
TRBJ1-6	15	TRBV6-2/TRBV6-3	many	NA	CASRDGAVDNSPLHF	TGTGCCAGCCGAGATGGGGCCGTAGATAATTCACCCCTCCACTTT
TRBJ1-5	14	TRBV5-6	many	NA	CASSLSGSNQPQHF	TGTGCCAGCAGCTTGTCCGGTAGCAATCAGCCCCAGCATTTT
TRBJ2-3	18	TRBV18	NA	TRBD2	CASSPRTSRTSSTDTQYF	TGTGCCAGCTCACCACGGACTAGTCGGACTTCAAGCACAGATACGCAGTATTTT
TRBJ2-3	16	TRBV11-2	many	TRBD2	CASSPRGASGADTQYF	TGTGCCAGCAGCCCCCGCGGGGCTAGCGGCGCAGATACGCAGTATTTT
TRBJ2-2	15	TRBV5-5	many	NA	CASTPFWENTGELFF	TGTGCCAGCACCCCCTTTTGGGAGAACACCGGGGAGCTGTTTTTT